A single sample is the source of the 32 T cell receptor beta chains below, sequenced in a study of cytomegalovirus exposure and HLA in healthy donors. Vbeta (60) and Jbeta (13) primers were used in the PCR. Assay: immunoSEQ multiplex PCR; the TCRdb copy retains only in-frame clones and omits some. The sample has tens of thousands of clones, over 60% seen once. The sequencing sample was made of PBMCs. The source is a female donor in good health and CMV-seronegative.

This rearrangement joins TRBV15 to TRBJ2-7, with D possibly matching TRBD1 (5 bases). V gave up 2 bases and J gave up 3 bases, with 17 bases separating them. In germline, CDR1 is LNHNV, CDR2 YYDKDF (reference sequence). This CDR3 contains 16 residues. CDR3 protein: CATSRPTTGYRYEQYF. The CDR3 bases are TGTGCCACCAGCAGACCCACCACAGGTTATCGCTACGAGCAGTACTTC.

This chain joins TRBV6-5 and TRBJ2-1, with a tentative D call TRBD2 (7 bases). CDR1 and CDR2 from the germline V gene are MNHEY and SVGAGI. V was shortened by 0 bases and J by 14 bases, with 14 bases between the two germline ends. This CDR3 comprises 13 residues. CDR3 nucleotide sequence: TGTGCCAGCAGTTACTCGATGAGGGGGAGGGAGTTCTTC. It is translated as CASSYSMRGREFF.

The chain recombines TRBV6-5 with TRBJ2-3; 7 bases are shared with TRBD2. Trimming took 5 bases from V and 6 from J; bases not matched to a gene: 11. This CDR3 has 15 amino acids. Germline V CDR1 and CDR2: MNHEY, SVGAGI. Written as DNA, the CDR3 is TGTGCCAGCAGTCAGCTAACTAGCGTATTGGATACGCAGTATTTT. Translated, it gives CASSQLTSVLDTQYF.

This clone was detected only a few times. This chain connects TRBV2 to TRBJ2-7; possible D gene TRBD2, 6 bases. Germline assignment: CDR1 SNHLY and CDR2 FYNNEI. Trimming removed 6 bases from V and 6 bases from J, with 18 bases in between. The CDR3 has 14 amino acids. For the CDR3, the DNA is TGTGCCAGCAGCGACCAGGCCCCAGCGGGCGAGCAGTACTTC. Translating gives CASSDQAPAGEQYF.

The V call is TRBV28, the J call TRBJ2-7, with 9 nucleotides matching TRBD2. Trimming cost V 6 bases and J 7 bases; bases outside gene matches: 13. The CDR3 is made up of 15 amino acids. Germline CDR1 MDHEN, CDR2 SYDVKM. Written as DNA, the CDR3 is TGTGCCAGCAGCCCTCTGCGGGAGGGTCTGAAGGAGCAGTACTTC. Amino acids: CASSPLREGLKEQYF. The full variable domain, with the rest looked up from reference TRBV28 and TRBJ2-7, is DVKVTQSSRYLVKRTGEKVFLECVQDMDHENMFWYRQDPGLGLRLIYFSYDVKMKEKGDIPEGYSVSREKKERFSLILESASTNQTSMYLCASSPLREGLKEQYFGPGTRLTVT.

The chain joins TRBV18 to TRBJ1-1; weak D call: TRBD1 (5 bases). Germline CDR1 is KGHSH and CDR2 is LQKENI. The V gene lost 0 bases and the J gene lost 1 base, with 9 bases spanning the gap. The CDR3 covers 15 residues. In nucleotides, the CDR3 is TGTGCCAGCTCACCACCCCAGGGTACGAACACTGAAGCTTTCTTT. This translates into CASSPPQGTNTEAFF.

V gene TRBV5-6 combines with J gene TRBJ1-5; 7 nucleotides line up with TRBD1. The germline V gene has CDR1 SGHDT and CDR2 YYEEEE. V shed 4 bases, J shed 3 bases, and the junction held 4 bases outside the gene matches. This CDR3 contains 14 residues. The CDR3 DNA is TGTGCCAGCAGCCTGGGACAGTACAATCAGCCCCAGCATTTT. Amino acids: CASSLGQYNQPQHF.

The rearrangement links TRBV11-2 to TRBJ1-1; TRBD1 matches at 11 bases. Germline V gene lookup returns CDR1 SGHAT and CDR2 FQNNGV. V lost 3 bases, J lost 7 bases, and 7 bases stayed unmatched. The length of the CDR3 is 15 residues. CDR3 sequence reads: CASSFLGQGGSEAFF. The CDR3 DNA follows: TGTGCCAGCAGCTTTTTGGGACAGGGGGGGAGTGAAGCTTTCTTT.

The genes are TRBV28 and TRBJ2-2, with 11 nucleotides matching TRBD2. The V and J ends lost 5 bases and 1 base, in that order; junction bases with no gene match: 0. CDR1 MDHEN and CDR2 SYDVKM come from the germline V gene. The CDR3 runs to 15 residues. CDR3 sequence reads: CASSLAGGNTGELFF. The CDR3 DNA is TGTGCCAGCAGTCTAGCGGGGGGGAACACCGGGGAGCTGTTTTTT.

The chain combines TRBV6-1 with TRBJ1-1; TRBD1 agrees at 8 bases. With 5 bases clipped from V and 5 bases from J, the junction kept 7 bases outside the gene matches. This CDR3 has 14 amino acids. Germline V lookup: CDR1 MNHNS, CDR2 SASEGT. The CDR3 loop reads CASSPPQGGTEAFF. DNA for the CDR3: TGTGCCAGCAGTCCCCCACAGGGGGGTACTGAAGCTTTCTTT.

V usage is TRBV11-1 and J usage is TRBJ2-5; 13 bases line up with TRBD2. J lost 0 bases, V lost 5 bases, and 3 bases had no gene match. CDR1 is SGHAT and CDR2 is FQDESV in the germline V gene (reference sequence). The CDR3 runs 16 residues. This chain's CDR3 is CASSPGLAGNQETQYF. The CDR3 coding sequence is TGTGCCAGCAGCCCGGGACTAGCGGGAAACCAAGAGACCCAGTACTTC.

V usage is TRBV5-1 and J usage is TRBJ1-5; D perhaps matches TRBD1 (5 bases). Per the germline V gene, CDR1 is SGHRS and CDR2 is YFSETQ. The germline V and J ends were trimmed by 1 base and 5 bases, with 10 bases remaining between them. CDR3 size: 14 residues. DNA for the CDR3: TGCGCCAGCAGCTTGAAAGTAGGGGATCAGCCCCAGCATTTT. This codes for CASSLKVGDQPQHF.

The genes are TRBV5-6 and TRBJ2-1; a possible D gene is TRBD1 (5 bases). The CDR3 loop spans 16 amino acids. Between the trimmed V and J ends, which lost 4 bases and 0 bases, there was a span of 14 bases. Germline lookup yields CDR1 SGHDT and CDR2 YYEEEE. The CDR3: CASSLQRQSSYNEQFF. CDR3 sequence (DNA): TGTGCCAGCAGCCTGCAGAGACAGTCCTCCTACAATGAGCAGTTCTTC.

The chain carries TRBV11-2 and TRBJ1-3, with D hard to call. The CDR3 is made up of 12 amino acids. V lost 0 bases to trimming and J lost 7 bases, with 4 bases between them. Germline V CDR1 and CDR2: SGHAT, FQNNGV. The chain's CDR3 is CASSLDINTIYF. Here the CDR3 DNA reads TGTGCCAGCAGCTTAGATATCAACACCATATATTTT. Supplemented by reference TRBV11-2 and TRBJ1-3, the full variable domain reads EAGVAQSPRYKIIEKRQSVAFWCNPISGHATLYWYQQILGQGPKLLIQFQNNGVVDDSQLPKDRFSAERLKGVDSTLKIQPAKLEDSAVYLCASSLDINTIYFGEGSWLTVV.

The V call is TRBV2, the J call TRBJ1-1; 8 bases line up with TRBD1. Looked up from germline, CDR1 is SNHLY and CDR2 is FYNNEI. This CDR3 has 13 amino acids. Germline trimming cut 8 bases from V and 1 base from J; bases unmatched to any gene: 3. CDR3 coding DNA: TGTGCCAGCCAGGACAGGGCGAACACTGAAGCTTTCTTT. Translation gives CASQDRANTEAFF.

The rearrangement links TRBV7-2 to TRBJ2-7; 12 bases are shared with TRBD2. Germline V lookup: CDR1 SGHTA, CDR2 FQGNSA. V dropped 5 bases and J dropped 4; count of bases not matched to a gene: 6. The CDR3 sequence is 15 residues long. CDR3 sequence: CASSPTSGGSYEQYF. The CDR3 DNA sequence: TGTGCCAGCAGCCCGACTAGCGGGGGTTCATACGAGCAGTACTTC. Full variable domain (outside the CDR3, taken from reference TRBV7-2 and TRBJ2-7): GAGVSQSPSNKVTEKGKDVELRCDPISGHTALYWYRQSLGQGLEFLIYFQGNSAPDKSGLPSDRFSAERTGGSVSTLTIQRTQQEDSAVYLCASSPTSGGSYEQYFGPGTRLTVT.

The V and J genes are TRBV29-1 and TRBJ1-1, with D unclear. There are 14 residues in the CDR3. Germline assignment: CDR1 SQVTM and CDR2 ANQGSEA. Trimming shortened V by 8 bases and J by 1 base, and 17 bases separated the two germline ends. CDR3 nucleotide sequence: TGCAGCATCAGGCGGGCAGGAGAGAACACTGAAGCTTTCTTT. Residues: CSIRRAGENTEAFF.

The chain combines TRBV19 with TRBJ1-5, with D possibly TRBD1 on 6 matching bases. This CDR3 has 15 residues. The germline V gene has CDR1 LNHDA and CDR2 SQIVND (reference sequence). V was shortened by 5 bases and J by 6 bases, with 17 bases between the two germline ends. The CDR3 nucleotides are TGTGCCAGTAGTTCACACACAGGGCGGGCTCAGCCCCAGCATTTT. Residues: CASSSHTGRAQPQHF. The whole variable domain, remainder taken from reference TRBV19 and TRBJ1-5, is DGGITQSPKYLFRKEGQNVTLSCEQNLNHDAMYWYRQDPGQGLRLIYYSQIVNDFQKGDIAEGYSVSREKKESFPLTVTSAQKNPTAFYLCASSSHTGRAQPQHFGDGTRLSIL.

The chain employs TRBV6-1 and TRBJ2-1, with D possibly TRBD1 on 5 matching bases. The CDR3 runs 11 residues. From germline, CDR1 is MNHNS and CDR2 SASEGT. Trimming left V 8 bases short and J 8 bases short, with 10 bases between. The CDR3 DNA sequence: TGTGCCAGCGGGGCTGTCGATGAGCAGTTCTTC. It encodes CASGAVDEQFF.

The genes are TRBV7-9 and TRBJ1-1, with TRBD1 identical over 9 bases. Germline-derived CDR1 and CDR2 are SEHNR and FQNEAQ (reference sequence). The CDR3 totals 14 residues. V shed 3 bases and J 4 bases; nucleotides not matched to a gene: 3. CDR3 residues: CASSFTTGGTEAFF. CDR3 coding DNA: TGTGCCAGCAGCTTTACGACAGGGGGCACTGAAGCTTTCTTT.

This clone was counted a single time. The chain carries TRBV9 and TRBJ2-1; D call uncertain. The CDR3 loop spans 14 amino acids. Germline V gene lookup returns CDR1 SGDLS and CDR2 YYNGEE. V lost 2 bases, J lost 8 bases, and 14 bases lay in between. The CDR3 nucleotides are TGTGCCAGCAGCGTGGGTGACTTTTTCGATGAGCAGTTCTTC. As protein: CASSVGDFFDEQFF.

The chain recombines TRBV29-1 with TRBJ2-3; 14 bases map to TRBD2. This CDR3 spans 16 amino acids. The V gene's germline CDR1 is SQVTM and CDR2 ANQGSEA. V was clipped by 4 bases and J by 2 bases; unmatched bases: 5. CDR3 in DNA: TGCAGCGTTGGGGGACTAGCGGGAGAGGCCACAGATACGCAGTATTTT. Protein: CSVGGLAGEATDTQYF.

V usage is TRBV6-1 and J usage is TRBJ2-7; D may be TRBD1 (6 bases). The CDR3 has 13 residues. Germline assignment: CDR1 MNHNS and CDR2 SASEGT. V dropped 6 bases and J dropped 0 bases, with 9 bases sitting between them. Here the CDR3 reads CASRDSSSYEQYF. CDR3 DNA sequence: TGTGCCAGCAGGGACAGTAGCTCCTACGAGCAGTACTTC.

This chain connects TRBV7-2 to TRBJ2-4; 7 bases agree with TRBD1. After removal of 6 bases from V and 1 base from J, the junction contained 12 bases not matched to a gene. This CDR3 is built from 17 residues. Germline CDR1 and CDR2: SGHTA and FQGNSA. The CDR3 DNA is TGTGCCAGCAGTTTGCGGGCCGGGACAGCGGCCAAAAACATTCAGTACTTC. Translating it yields CASSLRAGTAAKNIQYF. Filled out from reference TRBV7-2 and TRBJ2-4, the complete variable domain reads GAGVSQSPSNKVTEKGKDVELRCDPISGHTALYWYRQSLGQGLEFLIYFQGNSAPDKSGLPSDRFSAERTGGSVSTLTIQRTQQEDSAVYLCASSLRAGTAAKNIQYFGAGTRLSVL.

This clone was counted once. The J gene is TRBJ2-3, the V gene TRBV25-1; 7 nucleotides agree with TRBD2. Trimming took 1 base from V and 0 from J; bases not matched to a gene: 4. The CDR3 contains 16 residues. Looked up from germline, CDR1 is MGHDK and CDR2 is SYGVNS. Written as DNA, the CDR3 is TGTGCCAGCAGTGAATGGGGCGGGAGTAGCACAGATACGCAGTATTTT. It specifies CASSEWGGSSTDTQYF. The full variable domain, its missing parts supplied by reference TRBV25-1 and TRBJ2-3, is EADIYQTPRYLVIGTGKKITLECSQTMGHDKMYWYQQDPGMELHLIHYSYGVNSTEKGDLSSESTVSRIRTEHFPLTLESARPSHTSQYLCASSEWGGSSTDTQYFGPGTRLTVL.

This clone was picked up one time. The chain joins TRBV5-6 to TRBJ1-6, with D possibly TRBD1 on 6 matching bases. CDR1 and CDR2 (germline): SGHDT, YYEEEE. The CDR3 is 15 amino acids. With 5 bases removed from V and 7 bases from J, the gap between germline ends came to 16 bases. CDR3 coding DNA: TGTGCCAGCAGGAAAAAGCGGACAGTAAATTCACCCCTCCACTTT. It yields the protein CASRKKRTVNSPLHF.

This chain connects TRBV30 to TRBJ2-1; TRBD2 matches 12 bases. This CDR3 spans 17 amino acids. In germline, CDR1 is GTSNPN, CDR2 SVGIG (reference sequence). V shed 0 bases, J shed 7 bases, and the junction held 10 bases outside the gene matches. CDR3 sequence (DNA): TGTGCCTGGAGTGTCGATTTAACTAGCGGGAGGAGAAATGAGCAGTTCTTC. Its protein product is CAWSVDLTSGRRNEQFF. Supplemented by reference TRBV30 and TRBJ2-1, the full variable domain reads SQTIHQWPATLVQPVGSPLSLECTVEGTSNPNLYWYRQAAGRGLQLLFYSVGIGQISSEVPQNLSASRPQDRQFILSSKKLLLSDSGFYLCAWSVDLTSGRRNEQFFGPGTRLTVL.

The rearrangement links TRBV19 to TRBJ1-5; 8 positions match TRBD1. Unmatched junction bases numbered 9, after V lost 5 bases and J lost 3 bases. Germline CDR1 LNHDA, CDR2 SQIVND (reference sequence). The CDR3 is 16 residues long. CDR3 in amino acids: CASSSSRTGLNQPQHF. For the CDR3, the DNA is TGTGCCAGTAGTTCCTCGAGGACAGGGCTCAATCAGCCCCAGCATTTT. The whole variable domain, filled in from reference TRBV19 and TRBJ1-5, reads DGGITQSPKYLFRKEGQNVTLSCEQNLNHDAMYWYRQDPGQGLRLIYYSQIVNDFQKGDIAEGYSVSREKKESFPLTVTSAQKNPTAFYLCASSSSRTGLNQPQHFGDGTRLSIL.

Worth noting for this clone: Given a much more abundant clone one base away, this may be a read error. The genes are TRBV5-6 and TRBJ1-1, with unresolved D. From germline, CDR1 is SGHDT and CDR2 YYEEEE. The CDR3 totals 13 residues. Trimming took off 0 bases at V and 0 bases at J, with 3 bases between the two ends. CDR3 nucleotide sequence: TGTGCCAGCAGCTTGGCGGTGAACACTGAAGCTTTCTTT. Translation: CASSLAVNTEAFF.

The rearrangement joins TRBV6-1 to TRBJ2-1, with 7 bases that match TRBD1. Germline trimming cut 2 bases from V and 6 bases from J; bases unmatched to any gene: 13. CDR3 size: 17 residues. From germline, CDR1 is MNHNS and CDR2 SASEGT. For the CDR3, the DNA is TGTGCCAGCAGTGAAACCCGACAGGGCTGGCCCTTCAATGAGCAGTTCTTC. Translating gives CASSETRQGWPFNEQFF.

CDR3 DNA: TGTGCCAGCAGTCGACAGGGGAGGGGTGAAAAACTGTTTTTT. It specifies CASSRQGRGEKLFF. The chain combines TRBV14 with TRBJ1-4; TRBD1 agrees at 8 bases. This CDR3 comprises 14 residues. V was pared by 6 bases and J by 7 bases, with 7 bases of the junction left unmatched. The germline CDR1 and CDR2 sequences are SGHDN and FVKESK.

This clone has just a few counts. CDR3 sequence reads: CASSLGGGTNEKLFF. The CDR3 DNA reads as TGCGCCAGCAGCTTGGGAGGGGGAACTAATGAAAAACTGTTTTTT. The genes are TRBV5-1 and TRBJ1-4, with D possibly being TRBD1 (6 bases). CDR1 is SGHRS and CDR2 is YFSETQ in the germline V gene. The CDR3 consists of 15 residues. The V end was cut by 0 bases, the J end by 1 base, with 7 bases between.